This T cell receptor (beta chain) is drawn from a study of cytomegalovirus exposure and HLA in healthy donors. 13 Jbeta primers and 60 Vbeta primers were used for the PCR. Repertoires were generated with immunoSEQ multiplex PCR, while TCRdb's copy carries only in-frame clones and drops some. The ten top clones account for 1.5% to 2%, within a sample of about 150,000 clones. Regarding the study as a whole: TCR beta chains numbering more than 150 were designated cytomegalovirus-associated. CMV serostatus was the only recorded immune exposure for donors.

With respect to this clone: The antigen is unknown.

This CDR3 spans 16 amino acids. V shed 4 bases and J shed 3 bases, with 18 bases lying between them. CDR1 is MNHEY and CDR2 is SVGAGI in the germline V gene. The chain employs TRBV6-5 and TRBJ1-2, with TRBD1 as a possible D gene (6 bases). Sequencing input: PBMCs. The receptor comes from a woman between 45 and 65 years old in good health and CMV-seronegative. DNA of the CDR3: TGTGCCAGCAGTTCGTTGACAGGATTTGGGGACTATGGCTACACCTTC. It specifies CASSSLTGFGDYGYTF.